These 20 T cell receptor beta chains were all obtained from the same sample, sequenced in a study of blood T cell repertoires in COVID-19. Sequencing used immunoSEQ multiplex PCR; TCRdb keeps in-frame clones, though not all of them. The table has over 350,000 clones, around 90% seen once. Sequenced material: PBMCs or T cells enriched from blood (not recorded which). The receptor set was obtained from a young woman with acute COVID-19.

In the case of this clone: A junction boundary mismatches the germline segment, possibly from a read error. The chain has TRBV4-1 and TRBJ2-3, with D unresolved. This CDR3 is 17 amino acids long. Germline V gives CDR1 MGHRA, CDR2 YSYEKL. This chain's CDR3 is CASSQERRSPNTDTQYF. The CDR3, as DNA: TGCGCCAGCAGTCAAGAGAGACGGAGCCCGAACACAGATACGCAGTATTTT.

V gene TRBV7-2 combines with J gene TRBJ2-5; the match to TRBD1 covers 9 bases. From germline, CDR1 is SGHTA and CDR2 FQGNSA. This CDR3 region has 14 residues. Losses at the gene ends were 3 bases for V and 6 bases for J; bases not matched to a gene: 5. DNA for the CDR3: TGTGCCAGCAGCTTCCCGGGACAGGGAAAGACCCAGTACTTC. Translated, it gives CASSFPGQGKTQYF. The full variable domain, with the rest looked up from reference TRBV7-2 and TRBJ2-5, is GAGVSQSPSNKVTEKGKDVELRCDPISGHTALYWYRQSLGQGLEFLIYFQGNSAPDKSGLPSDRFSAERTGGSVSTLTIQRTQQEDSAVYLCASSFPGQGKTQYFGPGTRLLVL.

The rearrangement links TRBV2 to TRBJ2-1, with D possibly matching TRBD2 (6 bases). The CDR3 consists of 11 residues. Germline V gene sequence: CDR1 SNHLY, CDR2 FYNNEI. Between the trimmed V and J ends, which lost 1 base and 13 bases, there was a span of 8 bases. The chain's CDR3 is CASSEEGGQFF. The DNA for the CDR3 is TGTGCCAGCAGTGAAGAGGGAGGCCAGTTCTTC.

The V and J genes are TRBV4-3 and TRBJ1-1, with D unclear. The CDR3 consists of 15 residues. Trimming took off 3 bases at V and 4 bases at J, with 15 bases between the two ends. Germline V CDR1 and CDR2: LGHNA, YSLEER. The CDR3 coding sequence is TGCGCCAGCAGCCAGGAGGCGAAAGGGAGCACTGAAGCTTTCTTT. Translated: CASSQEAKGSTEAFF.

Remarks on this clone: Its ends do not fully match the called genes, so a read error is possible. The V call is TRBV7-7, the J call TRBJ1-4, with 9 bases matching TRBD1. CDR1 and CDR2 from the germline V gene are SSHAT and FNYEAQ (reference sequence). This CDR3 region has 16 residues. The CDR3 DNA reads as TGTGCTAGCAGCTCCGACAGGGGGGGGGAGGAGGAAAAACTGTTTTTT. Translated: CASSSDRGGEEEKLFF.

This sequence joins TRBV4-1 and TRBJ2-1, with 10 bases identical to TRBD2. V was pared by 0 bases and J by 2 bases, with 7 bases of the junction left unmatched. The CDR3 length is 18 residues. CDR1 MGHRA and CDR2 YSYEKL come from the germline V gene. CDR3 nucleotides: TGCGCCAGCAGCCAAGACACGGCTAGCGGGAGAACCTACAATGAGCAGTTCTTC. It is translated as CASSQDTASGRTYNEQFF.

The V call is TRBV9, the J call TRBJ2-1, with TRBD2 matching over 9 bases. V dropped 0 bases and J dropped 5; count of bases not matched to a gene: 3. Germline V gives CDR1 SGDLS, CDR2 YYNGEE. The CDR3 totals 15 residues. The CDR3 is CASSVGAGGNNEQFF. As DNA, the CDR3 is TGTGCCAGCAGCGTAGGAGCGGGAGGTAACAATGAGCAGTTCTTC.

The chain links TRBV3-1 (or the pseudogene TRBV3-2) to TRBJ1-4; D is unclear. Trimming took 2 bases from V and 7 from J, leaving 11 bases between them. Germline V gives CDR1 LGHDT, CDR2 YNNKEL (reference sequence). CDR3 length: 14 amino acids. CDR3 region: CASSQLRGSEKLFF. CDR3 bases: TGTGCCAGCAGCCAACTACGAGGGAGTGAAAAACTGTTTTTT.

The V and J genes are TRBV6-5 and TRBJ1-2, with 7 positions matching TRBD1. CDR1 and CDR2 (germline): MNHEY, SVGAGI. V lost 6 bases and J lost 5; bases outside the gene matches: 9. The CDR3 loop spans 14 amino acids. The CDR3 is CASRSSGTVYGYTF. CDR3 nucleotide sequence: TGTGCCAGCAGAAGTTCCGGGACAGTATATGGCTACACCTTC.

This clone was seen just once. The rearrangement links TRBV25-1 to TRBJ1-1, with 7 bases matching TRBD1. The germline CDR1 and CDR2 sequences are MGHDK and SYGVNS. The CDR3 extends over 12 amino acids. J was trimmed by 3 bases and V by 7 bases; bases with no gene match: 2. This CDR3 is CASTGGYTEAFF. DNA of the CDR3: TGTGCCAGCACAGGGGGGTACACTGAAGCTTTCTTT.

This chain links TRBV5-4 with TRBJ1-1; the D is unclear. This CDR3 has 15 residues. Per the germline V gene, CDR1 is SGHNT and CDR2 is YYREEE (reference sequence). V lost 4 bases, J lost 3 bases, and 16 bases lay in between. The CDR3 here is CASSNPGRTDTEAFF. The CDR3 nucleotides read TGTGCCAGCAGCAATCCCGGTCGGACTGACACTGAAGCTTTCTTT.

The V and J genes are TRBV18 and TRBJ1-1, with no clear D. Germline V gene sequence: CDR1 KGHSH, CDR2 LQKENI. The CDR3 extends over 15 amino acids. Deletions cut 3 bases from V and 9 bases from J, with 20 bases between. The CDR3 loop reads CASSPPSLRDTKAFF. DNA for the CDR3: TGTGCCAGCTCACCGCCCTCTCTGAGGGATACGAAAGCTTTCTTT.

V and J are TRBV25-1 and TRBJ1-2; D gene uncertain. V dropped 4 bases and J dropped 7 bases, with 25 bases sitting between them. The CDR3 spans 17 residues. The germline gives CDR1 MGHDK, CDR2 SYGVNS. The CDR3 sequence is CASSAYAGRATVLGYTF. The CDR3 bases are TGTGCCAGCAGTGCGTACGCGGGCCGGGCTACGGTACTTGGCTACACCTTC.

V gene TRBV5-1 combines with J gene TRBJ1-2; weak D call: TRBD1 (6 bases). V lost 4 bases and J 6 bases, leaving 16 bases between the germline ends. Per germline, CDR1 SGHRS and CDR2 YFSETQ. The CDR3 runs 14 residues. The CDR3 reads CASSPVQGLNGYTF. Here the CDR3 DNA reads TGCGCCAGCAGCCCCGTGCAGGGGTTGAATGGCTACACCTTC.

The chain is built from TRBV2 and TRBJ2-1; 10 nucleotides align to TRBD1. CDR1 SNHLY and CDR2 FYNNEI come from the germline V gene. V lost 6 bases, J lost 9 bases, and 17 bases stayed unmatched. There are 17 residues in the CDR3. In DNA form, the CDR3 reads TGTGCCAGCAGCCATAAAGGGACAGGGGTAGGGGACGCTGAGCAGTTCTTC. It is translated as CASSHKGTGVGDAEQFF. Variable domain in full (rest from reference TRBV2 and TRBJ2-1): EPEVTQTPSHQVTQMGQEVILRCVPISNHLYFYWYRQILGQKVEFLVSFYNNEISEKSEIFDDQFSVERPDGSNFTLKIRSTKLEDSAMYFCASSHKGTGVGDAEQFFGPGTRLTVL.

The J gene is TRBJ2-3, the V gene TRBV5-6, with 8 bases that match TRBD2. This CDR3 has 16 residues. J lost 0 bases, V lost 4 bases, and 7 bases had no gene match. The germline V gene encodes CDR1 SGHDT and CDR2 YYEEEE. The CDR3 loop is CASSLKSGSSTDTQYF. CDR3 sequence (DNA): TGTGCCAGCAGCCTGAAAAGCGGGAGTAGCACAGATACGCAGTATTTT.

The rearrangement links TRBV24-1 to TRBJ1-1; 7 bases are a match to TRBD1. There are 13 residues in the CDR3. The J segment lost 5 bases and the V segment lost 4 bases, leaving 3 bases of the junction unmatched. Germline CDR1 is KGHDR and CDR2 is SFDVKD. Here the CDR3 reads CATSERGQTEAFF. CDR3 nucleotide sequence: TGTGCCACCAGTGAGAGGGGGCAAACTGAAGCTTTCTTT.

This rearrangement joins TRBV6-2 or TRBV6-3 to TRBJ1-3; D not resolved. Trimming cost V 4 bases and J 0 bases, with 13 bases left between them. This CDR3 region has 16 residues. Per germline, CDR1 MNHEY and CDR2 SVGEGT. CDR3 in DNA: TGTGCCAGCAGTTTGGACTTCGGGAGCTCTGGAAACACCATATATTTT. As protein: CASSLDFGSSGNTIYF.

The chain combines TRBV28 with TRBJ2-1; TRBD1 is a possible D gene (5 bases). V was pared by 3 bases and J by 2 bases, with 14 bases between. The germline CDR1 and CDR2 sequences are MDHEN and SYDVKM. This CDR3 is 16 amino acids long. CDR3 bases: TGTGCCAGCAGTTTTGGGGCCGACTCCCCCTACAATGAGCAGTTCTTC. It codes for CASSFGADSPYNEQFF.

The CDR3 sequence: CASSGRGGTEAFF. The DNA of the CDR3 is TGTGCCAGTAGTGGCCGGGGAGGGACTGAAGCTTTCTTT. V is TRBV19 and J is TRBJ1-1; D is uncertain. This CDR3 is 13 amino acids long. Germline CDR1 reads LNHDA; CDR2 reads SQIVND (reference sequence). Trimming pared 5 bases from V and 5 bases from J, leaving 12 bases between.